The clone carrying this T cell receptor beta chain has only a few counts. As yet, its antigen is unknown. This entry belongs to a study of T-cell memory formation after mild COVID-19. Findings of the study overall: CD4+ clones that contracted lay mainly in CM and EM; CD8+ ones lay in EMRA.

Via MiXCR, TCRdb re-called the 5' RACE reads, giving one row per CDR3 protein. This sample has about 82,000 distinct CDR3 sequences, with 13% found just once. Germline lookup yields CDR1 LGHNA and CDR2 YNFKEQ. V dropped 6 bases and J dropped 0; count of bases not matched to a gene: 7. CDR3 length equals 16 residues. This TCR was sampled from a man between 18 and 29 years old who had mild COVID-19 (a few samples of this study predate the infection). Cell type and time point are not known. The J gene is TRBJ1-5, the V gene TRBV4-2; 8 bases line up with TRBD1. Sequenced sample: PBMCs or a T cell subset sorted from them (not recorded which). The CDR3 DNA reads TGTGCCAGCAGGGGGCAGGGGGCATATAGCAATCAGCCCCAGCATTTT. Protein product: CASRGQGAYSNQPQHF.